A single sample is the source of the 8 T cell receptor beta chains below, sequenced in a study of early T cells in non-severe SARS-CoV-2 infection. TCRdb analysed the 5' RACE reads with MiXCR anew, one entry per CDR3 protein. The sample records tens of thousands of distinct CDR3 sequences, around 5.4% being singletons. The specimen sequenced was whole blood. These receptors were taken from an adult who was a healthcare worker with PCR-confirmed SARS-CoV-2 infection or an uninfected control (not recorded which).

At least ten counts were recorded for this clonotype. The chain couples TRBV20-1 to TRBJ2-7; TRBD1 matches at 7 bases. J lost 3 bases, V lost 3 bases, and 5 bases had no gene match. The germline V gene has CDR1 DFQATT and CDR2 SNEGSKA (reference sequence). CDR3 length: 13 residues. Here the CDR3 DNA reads TGCAGTGCTAGGTCGGGACAGCTCTACGAGCAGTACTTC. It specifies CSARSGQLYEQYF.

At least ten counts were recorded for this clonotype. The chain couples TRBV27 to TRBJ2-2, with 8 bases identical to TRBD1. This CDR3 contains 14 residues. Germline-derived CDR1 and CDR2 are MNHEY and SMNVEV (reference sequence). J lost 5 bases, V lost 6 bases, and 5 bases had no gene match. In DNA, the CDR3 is TGTGCCAGCAGAGGACAGGGCTGGACCGGGGAGCTGTTTTTT. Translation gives CASRGQGWTGELFF.

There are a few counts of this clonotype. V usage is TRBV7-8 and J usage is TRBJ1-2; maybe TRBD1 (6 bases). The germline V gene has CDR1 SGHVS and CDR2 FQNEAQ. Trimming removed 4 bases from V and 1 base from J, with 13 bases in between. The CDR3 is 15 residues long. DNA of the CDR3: TGTGCCAGCAGCTCACGGACAGACCTTAACTATGGCTACACCTTC. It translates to CASSSRTDLNYGYTF.

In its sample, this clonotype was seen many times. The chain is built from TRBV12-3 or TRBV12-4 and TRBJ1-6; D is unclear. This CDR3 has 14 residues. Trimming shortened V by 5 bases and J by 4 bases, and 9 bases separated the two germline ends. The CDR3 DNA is TGTGCCAGCAGTCGGAAAGGATATAATTCACCCCTCCACTTT. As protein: CASSRKGYNSPLHF.

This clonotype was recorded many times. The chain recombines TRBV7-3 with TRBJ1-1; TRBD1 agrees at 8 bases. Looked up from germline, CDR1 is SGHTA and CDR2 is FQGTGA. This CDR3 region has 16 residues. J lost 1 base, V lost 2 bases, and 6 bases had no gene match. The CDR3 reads CASSLVQGAGNTEAFF. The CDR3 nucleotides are TGTGCCAGCAGCTTAGTCCAGGGGGCAGGGAACACTGAAGCTTTCTTT.

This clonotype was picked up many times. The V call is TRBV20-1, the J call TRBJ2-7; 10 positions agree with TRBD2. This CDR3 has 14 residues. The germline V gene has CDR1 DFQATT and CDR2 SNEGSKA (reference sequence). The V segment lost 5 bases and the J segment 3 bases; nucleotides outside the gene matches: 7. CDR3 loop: CSASSGRAGYEQYF. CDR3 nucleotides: TGCAGTGCTTCCAGCGGGAGGGCCGGCTACGAGCAGTACTTC.

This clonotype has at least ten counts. This chain's CDR3 is CASSPSPGANVLTF. The CDR3 DNA reads TGTGCCAGCTCACCATCACCTGGGGCCAACGTCCTGACTTTC. This chain joins TRBV18 and TRBJ2-6; D is unresolved. CDR3 length: 14 residues. Germline V gene lookup returns CDR1 KGHSH and CDR2 LQKENI. The V end was cut by 2 bases, the J end by 2 bases, with 4 bases between.

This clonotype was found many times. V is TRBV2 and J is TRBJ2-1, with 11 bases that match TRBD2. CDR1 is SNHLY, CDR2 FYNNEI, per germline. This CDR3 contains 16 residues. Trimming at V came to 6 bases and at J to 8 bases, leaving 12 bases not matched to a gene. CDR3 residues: CASSESLAGGLYEQFF. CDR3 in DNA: TGTGCCAGCAGCGAGTCGCTAGCGGGAGGTTTATATGAGCAGTTCTTC.